This record concerns one T cell receptor beta chain sequence. This receptor's antigen is unknown. The sample holds no much larger clone one base away, and base qualities are not on file. Donors formed part of the validation cohort, which comprised over a hundred subjects and was distinct from the first cohort of some 700 subjects. This entry comes from a study of cytomegalovirus exposure and HLA in healthy donors (dated by TCRdb to the late 2010s). Regarding the complete study: According to a later analysis, the 110 or so validation repertoires were produced on the same platform as the 600 to 850 repertoires of the first cohort. The aim of the study was to test whether cataloging public T cell receptors could identify signatures of past pathogen exposure. Besides the first cohort of 500 to 700 subjects, a separate validation cohort made up of 120 different subjects was used. High-throughput TCR immunosequencing, statistical association of individual TCRs with disease status, and machine learning were combined to predict cytomegalovirus infection status.

The study at large found these results: The classifier was reported to diagnose cytomegalovirus status with high specificity and sensitivity in both the original cohort and the validation cohort. The study gave a list of 150 to 200 TCR beta chains associated with cytomegalovirus. All 120 or so repertoires were used to score co-occurrence in the validation cohort in a later analysis, because that analysis had no HLA typing for the cohort. It was suggested by the authors that the approach could potentially be generalized to other disease states and immunological phenotypes. Across donors, most TCR sequences were observed very rarely, whereas some public TCRs were present in many individuals. A few of the identified cytomegalovirus-associated TCR beta chains were confirmed in vitro to be specific for cytomegalovirus antigens. Subsequent analysis determined that TCRs grouped into clusters in the first cohort also showed a tendency toward co-occurrence across the 120 or so validation repertoires, and 85% to 95% of cluster scores exceeded 0.

Libraries were constructed by the immunoSEQ multiplex PCR assay. Per the source publication's procedure: To diagnose cytomegalovirus status from the catalog of TCR beta chain sequences, a statistical classification framework was built. TCRdb provides this immuneACCESS table in a form limited to in-frame rearrangements. Some clones are lacking; in checked studies, under half of them reflect an unresolved V gene, and why the rest are absent is not known. V and J calls and clone size follow that table, whereas D and trimming were derived from the DNA. Present in this sample are approximately 98,000 clones, approximately 85% of which were seen just once. The top ten clonotypes cover 3% of the sample. The clonotype originates from a young woman in good health and CMV-seronegative. The sequenced sample consisted of PBMCs.

The nucleotide sequence reads as follows: TGTGCCAGTAGTATAGCAGAGAACACCGGGGAGCTGTTTTTT. The resulting protein is CASSIAENTGELFF. The chain was built from TRBV19 and TRBJ2-2; the D gene lacks a confident call. Via the germline V gene (reference sequence), CDR1 is LNHDA and CDR2 SQIVND. Measured from the cysteine to the phenylalanine, the CDR3 is 14 residues long. Left in the record is the CDR3 DNA by itself, 42 bases read in frame from the first base. Trimming takes 1 base from V and 1 base from J, and the germline ends sit 4 bases apart.